This is a list of T cell receptor beta chains from one sample in a study of cytomegalovirus exposure and HLA in healthy donors. Only in-frame clones appear in the TCRdb table, and some are missing; sequencing was by immunoSEQ multiplex PCR. The repertoire includes 150,000 to 200,000 clones, roughly 72% of them detected once, and approximately 7.1% sits in the top ten. Sequencing used PBMCs. The receptors derive from a man in his forties in good health and CMV-seropositive. CDR3s include the opening cysteine and the closing phenylalanine or tryptophan. The D gene is left open where the match is weak. Size values are once, few and many counts, or a class for expanded clones, and some rows have none.

-,TRBJ1-6,once,TRBV2,CASNGRGNNSPLHF,TGTGCCAGCAATGGCAGGGGTAATAATTCACCCCTCCACTTT
-,TRBJ2-3,once,TRBV4-3,CASSRSGGTGGTDTQYF,TGCGCCAGCAGCCGTAGCGGGGGGACAGGGGGTACAGATACGCAGTATTTT
-,TRBJ2-4,-,TRBV11-2,CASSLVSKLAKNIQYF,TGTGCCAGCAGCTTAGTTAGCAAACTAGCCAAAAACATTCAGTACTTC
-,TRBJ2-5,few,TRBV29-1,CSVRTGRGSQYF,TGCAGCGTTAGGACAGGGAGGGGGTCCCAGTACTTC
-,TRBJ1-1,-,TRBV5-4,CASSLGQGRVGPMNTEAFF,TGTGCCAGCAGCTTGGGGCAGGGGCGCGTCGGACCAATGAACACTGAAGCTTTCTTT
-,TRBJ2-7,-,TRBV5-6,CASSLRGITYEQYF,TGTGCCAGCAGCTTGCGAGGGATCACCTACGAGCAGTACTTC
TRBD2,TRBJ2-7,-,TRBV6-5,CASSYRTSGGSYEQYF,TGTGCCAGCAGTTACCGGACTAGCGGGGGCTCCTACGAGCAGTACTTC
-,TRBJ2-7,-,TRBV19,CASSVDGGNYGQYF,TGTGCCAGTAGTGTCGATGGGGGGAACTACGGGCAGTACTTC
-,TRBJ1-2,-,TRBV19,CASSIQGNYGYTF,TGTGCCAGTAGTATACAGGGCAACTATGGCTACACCTTC
-,TRBJ1-5,-,TRBV5-5,CASSLIRGGSNQPQHF,TGTGCCAGCAGCTTGATTCGGGGAGGGAGCAATCAGCCCCAGCATTTT
-,TRBJ2-5,-,TRBV29-1,CSVGTGDQETQYF,TGCAGCGTTGGTACAGGAGATCAAGAGACCCAGTACTTC
-,TRBJ2-1,-,TRBV7-2,CASSRSGRGRGNEQFF,TGTGCCAGCAGCCGATCTGGGCGGGGGCGTGGCAATGAGCAGTTCTTC
-,TRBJ1-5,-,TRBV5-1,CASSLGQEFNQPQHF,TGCGCCAGCAGCTTGGGACAGGAGTTTAATCAGCCCCAGCATTTT
-,TRBJ1-1,once,TRBV9,CASSVGGSDTEAFF,TGTGCCAGCAGCGTAGGAGGGAGTGACACTGAAGCTTTCTTT
TRBD1,TRBJ2-2,-,TRBV2,CASSIQGARELFF,TGTGCCAGCAGTATACAGGGGGCCCGGGAGCTGTTTTTT
TRBD1,TRBJ2-7,-,TRBV19,CASSPRTGSYEQYF,TGTGCCAGTAGTCCTCGGACAGGCTCCTACGAGCAGTACTTC
TRBD2,TRBJ2-5,-,TRBV5-6,CASSLRGGAETQYF,TGTGCCAGCAGCTTGCGGGGGGGGGCGGAGACCCAGTACTTC
-,TRBJ2-7,-,TRBV4-2,CASSQDLNFRVPSRRDTYEQYF,TGTGCCAGCAGCCAAGATTTAAATTTCCGGGTGCCTTCCAGAAGAGATACCTACGAGCAGTACTTC
TRBD2,TRBJ2-1,once,TRBV4-1,CASSQYGFQRGYYNEQFF,TGCGCCAGCAGCCAATACGGCTTTCAGCGGGGTTACTACAATGAGCAGTTCTTC